Listed here are 31 T cell receptor beta chains from one sample, sequenced in a study of blood T cells in healthy people across ages. Then a second PCR, running about 6 to 11 cycles, was carried out with a sample-barcoded 5' primer and a J-beta primer mix. MiXCR was run by TCRdb on the 5' RACE reads, yielding one entry per CDR3 protein. The sample consists of hundreds of thousands of distinct CDR3 sequences, roughly 25% of them appearing once. These data also formed part of another study, on T cells of mothers and their children.

Sequenced sample: blood. These receptors were obtained from a boy aged 10-17 years in good health.

This clonotype occurred a few times. The chain carries TRBV28 and TRBJ2-1; D possibly matches TRBD1 or TRBD2 (6 bases each). CDR1 and CDR2 from the germline V gene are MDHEN and SYDVKM. V lost 7 bases and J 7 bases, leaving 20 bases between the germline ends. This CDR3 is 15 amino acids long. CDR3 residues: CASTLGGGGLNEQFF. The DNA of the CDR3 is TGTGCCAGCACCCTAGGGGGAGGCGGGTTGAATGAGCAGTTCTTC.

V usage is TRBV5-4 and J usage is TRBJ2-3; a weak D match, TRBD2 (5 bases). CDR1 is SGHNT and CDR2 is YYREEE in the germline V gene (reference sequence). CDR3 length: 16 amino acids. V was cut by 4 bases and J by 6 bases, with 21 bases left in between. Here the CDR3 DNA reads TGTGCCAGCAGCCGCCTGGCGGCCCAGGAGGTTGATACGCAGTATTTT. This translates into CASSRLAAQEVDTQYF.

The chain joins TRBV7-6 to TRBJ2-7; D might be TRBD1 or TRBD2, each matching 6 bases. The germline V and J ends were trimmed by 3 bases and 1 base, with 16 bases remaining between them. The germline V gene encodes CDR1 SGHVS and CDR2 FNYEAQ. CDR3 length: 16 amino acids. The CDR3 coding sequence is TGTGCCAGCAGCTTGGAGAGAACAGGGACTTCCTACGAGCAGTACTTC. It specifies CASSLERTGTSYEQYF.

The V call is TRBV6-6, the J call TRBJ2-5, with 8 bases identical to TRBD1. The DNA matches TRBJ2-1 better at its end, which makes the J call doubtful. Germline V gene data show CDR1 as MNHNY and CDR2 as SVGAGI (reference sequence). The CDR3 runs to 15 residues. CDR3 residues: CASSYGRGLRNEQFF. CDR3 DNA sequence: TGTGCCAGCAGTTACGGCAGGGGGCTTAGGAATGAGCAGTTCTTC.

V and J are TRBV9 and TRBJ2-1; D may match TRBD1 or TRBD2 (5 bases each). Germline V gene data show CDR1 as SGDLS and CDR2 as YYNGEE. The CDR3 has 14 amino acids. Deletions cut 4 bases from V and 9 bases from J, with 17 bases between. CDR3 sequence: CASSSPGTGSEQFF. The CDR3 DNA follows: TGTGCCAGCAGCTCCCCCGGGACGGGGAGTGAGCAGTTCTTC.

To note about this clonotype: Since a much larger clone is just one base distant, this may be a read error. The CDR3 DNA reads TGTGCCAGCAGGTTAAATAGCAATCAGCCCCAGCATTTT. Translated: CASRLNSNQPQHF. The gene calls are TRBV27 and TRBJ1-5; no firm D call. Deletions cut 6 bases from V and 0 bases from J, with 6 bases between. The CDR3 totals 13 residues. Per germline, CDR1 MNHEY and CDR2 SMNVEV (reference sequence).

This clonotype showed up just a few times. The V and J genes are TRBV14 and TRBJ1-2; D uncertain. V lost 6 bases to trimming and J lost 10 bases, with 18 bases between them. CDR1 and CDR2 from the germline V gene are SGHDN and FVKESK. The length of the CDR3 is 13 residues. The CDR3 protein is CASRNSAGRDYTF. Written as DNA, the CDR3 is TGTGCCAGCAGGAATTCTGCAGGACGGGACTACACCTTC.

The V and J genes are TRBV29-1 and TRBJ2-7; D is undetermined. Germline V gene lookup returns CDR1 SQVTM and CDR2 ANQGSEA. V dropped 3 bases and J dropped 4 bases, with 19 bases sitting between them. This CDR3 has 15 amino acids. The CDR3: CSVEGLFNRGYEQYF. The CDR3 region has the DNA TGCAGCGTTGAGGGCCTCTTCAACCGAGGATACGAGCAGTACTTC.

This clonotype was counted between two and nine times. The rearrangement joins TRBV20-1 to TRBJ1-6, with D possibly being TRBD1 (5 bases). The V end lost 0 bases, the J end lost 5 bases, and 11 bases lay between the germline ends. The CDR3 has 15 residues. Germline V gives CDR1 DFQATT, CDR2 SNEGSKA (reference sequence). As DNA, the CDR3 is TGCAGTGCTAGAGATTGGGAAGGGGATAATTCACCCCTCCACTTT. This codes for CSARDWEGDNSPLHF.

The rearrangement joins TRBV7-3 to TRBJ2-1; D ambiguous. Germline lookup yields CDR1 SGHTA and CDR2 FQGTGA. There are 14 residues in the CDR3. V was shortened by 4 bases and J by 1 base, with 8 bases between the two germline ends. The CDR3 region is CASSWAQSYNEQFF. Written as DNA, the CDR3 is TGTGCCAGCAGCTGGGCCCAGTCCTACAATGAGCAGTTCTTC.

The J gene is TRBJ1-2, the V gene TRBV5-1, with TRBD1 as a possible D gene (5 bases). The V gene's germline CDR1 is SGHRS and CDR2 YFSETQ. The CDR3 is made up of 15 amino acids. With 4 bases removed from V and 8 bases from J, the gap between germline ends came to 21 bases. DNA of the CDR3: TGCGCCAGCAGCCCCGGGACTTCTATCGGCTCGGGCTACACCTTC. Amino acids: CASSPGTSIGSGYTF.

V is TRBV5-1 and J is TRBJ2-5, with D uncertain. Germline V gene lookup returns CDR1 SGHRS and CDR2 YFSETQ. This CDR3 has 14 residues. The V end was cut by 4 bases, the J end by 3 bases, with 13 bases between. This CDR3 reads CASSPSTQKETQYF. CDR3 nucleotide sequence: TGCGCCAGCAGCCCCTCTACACAGAAAGAGACCCAGTACTTC. Based on the CDR3 plus reference TRBV5-1 and TRBJ2-5, the full variable domain is KAGVTQTPRYLIKTRGQQVTLSCSPISGHRSVSWYQQTPGQGLQFLFEYFSETQRNKGNFPGRFSGRQFSNSRSEMNVSTLELGDSALYLCASSPSTQKETQYFGPGTRLLVL.

This clonotype was seen only a few times. In DNA, the CDR3 is TGTGCCAGCAGGAGACAGGGGGCGCACAATGAGCAGTTCTTC. Protein: CASRRQGAHNEQFF. The chain links TRBV27 to TRBJ2-1, with 10 bases identical to TRBD1. CDR1 and CDR2 (germline): MNHEY, SMNVEV (reference sequence). The junction had 4 bases not matched to a gene; V was cut back by 6 bases and J by 5 bases. The CDR3 sequence is 14 residues long.

The rearrangement joins TRBV29-1 to TRBJ1-1; D gene ambiguous. Trimming pared 6 bases from V and 4 bases from J, leaving 30 bases between. This CDR3 region has 18 residues. Germline V CDR1 and CDR2: SQVTM, ANQGSEA. As DNA, the CDR3 is TGCAGCGTCTCTTTATTGGGGATGGGGTCAGCGTGGGGCACTGAAGCTTTCTTT. Encoded protein: CSVSLLGMGSAWGTEAFF.

The chain recombines TRBV2 with TRBJ2-5; either TRBD1 or TRBD2 may fit D (5 bases each). V was shortened by 7 bases and J by 7 bases, with 19 bases between the two germline ends. This CDR3 comprises 14 residues. Looked up from germline, CDR1 is SNHLY and CDR2 is FYNNEI. CDR3 bases: TGTGCCAGCATTGGGACCCCCCTTAGTGCGACCCAGTACTTC. Translated: CASIGTPLSATQYF.

The chain is built from TRBV11-3 and TRBJ2-2; a possible D gene is TRBD2 (6 bases). V was shortened by 5 bases and J by 2 bases, with 24 bases between the two germline ends. Germline V gene sequence: CDR1 SGHNT, CDR2 YENEEA. The CDR3 has 19 residues. In nucleotides, the CDR3 is TGTGCCAGCAGCATTGATACCCCTTTGGCGGGGCCCAACACCGGGGAGCTGTTTTTT. This encodes CASSIDTPLAGPNTGELFF.

The table lists this clonotype with a few counts. The rearrangement uses TRBV20-1 and TRBJ2-3, with TRBD1 identical over 10 bases. The CDR3 runs 15 residues. Germline CDR1 DFQATT, CDR2 SNEGSKA (reference sequence). Trimming took 4 bases from V and 2 from J; bases not matched to a gene: 6. This CDR3 reads CSAMGTGDFTDTQYF. In nucleotides, the CDR3 is TGCAGTGCTATGGGGACAGGGGATTTCACAGATACGCAGTATTTT.

The V and J genes are TRBV18 and TRBJ2-5; 8 bases line up with TRBD2. From germline, CDR1 is KGHSH and CDR2 LQKENI. The CDR3 is made up of 17 amino acids. Unmatched junction bases numbered 16, after V lost 6 bases and J lost 4 bases. CDR3 amino acids: CASSDLAGNILRETQYF. CDR3 nucleotides: TGTGCCAGCTCCGACTTAGCGGGGAACATTCTCAGAGAGACCCAGTACTTC.

This clonotype has a handful of counts. This chain joins TRBV20-1 and TRBJ2-7, with D tentatively TRBD2 (6 bases). This CDR3 contains 12 residues. Trimming pared 6 bases from V and 1 base from J, leaving 10 bases between. The germline V gene encodes CDR1 DFQATT and CDR2 SNEGSKA (reference sequence). The CDR3 reads CSANGGSYEQYF. Written as DNA, the CDR3 is TGCAGTGCCAACGGGGGATCCTACGAGCAGTACTTC.

This clonotype was counted only a few times. The chain carries TRBV4-2 and TRBJ2-5; the D call may be TRBD1 or TRBD2 (6 bases each). The end of the DNA aligns better with TRBJ2-7, so the J call may be wrong. From germline, CDR1 is LGHNA and CDR2 YNFKEQ. The CDR3 is made up of 13 amino acids. The CDR3 is CASSRQEGYEQYF. The CDR3 DNA sequence: TGTGCCAGCAGCCGACAGGAGGGCTACGAGCAGTACTTC.

The chain uses TRBV24-1 and TRBJ2-1, with TRBD2 matching 8 bases. V was clipped by 4 bases and J by 1 base; unmatched bases: 5. Per germline, CDR1 KGHDR and CDR2 SFDVKD. This CDR3 comprises 16 residues. CDR3 sequence: CATSDPTSASYNEQFF. The DNA of the CDR3 is TGTGCCACCAGTGACCCGACTAGCGCGTCCTACAATGAGCAGTTCTTC.

The rearrangement joins TRBV13 to TRBJ2-7, with a tentative D call TRBD1 (6 bases). The germline CDR1 and CDR2 sequences are PRHDT and FYEKMQ (reference sequence). Trimming stripped 3 bases from V and 2 bases from J, with 11 bases between. The CDR3 is 14 amino acids. The CDR3 bases are TGTGCCAGCAGCTTCGGCAGGGGCCCCTACGAGCAGTACTTC. This gives the protein CASSFGRGPYEQYF.

This clonotype was found a few times. The chain links TRBV7-6 to TRBJ1-4; TRBD1 matches at 8 bases. CDR1 SGHVS and CDR2 FNYEAQ come from the germline V gene. V trimming: 2 bases; J trimming: 7 bases; junction bases outside the gene matches: 3. The CDR3 spans 14 residues. The CDR3, as DNA: TGTGCCAGCAGCTTAAAGGGACAGGCTGAAAAACTGTTTTTT. This encodes CASSLKGQAEKLFF.

The genes are TRBV5-8 and TRBJ2-7; either TRBD1 or TRBD2 may supply D (5 bases each). The better agreement between TRBJ2-5 and the DNA end casts doubt on the J call. The CDR3 is 14 amino acids. Germline CDR1 reads SGHTS; CDR2 reads YDEGEE. This chain's CDR3 is CATARGVEGETQYF. The DNA of the CDR3 is TGTGCCACCGCGCGAGGGGTCGAAGGGGAGACCCAGTACTTC.

The genes are TRBV7-9 and TRBJ2-1; D is ambiguous. With 3 bases removed from V and 4 bases from J, the gap between germline ends came to 16 bases. The germline gives CDR1 SEHNR, CDR2 FQNEAQ (reference sequence). CDR3 length equals 16 residues. The CDR3 DNA reads TGTGCCAGCAGCTTGGGGTTAATCTCGATTTACAATGAGCAGTTCTTC. Encoded protein: CASSLGLISIYNEQFF.

This clonotype was detected many times. This chain uses TRBV4-1 with TRBJ2-3; D might be TRBD2 (5 bases). The CDR3 has 14 amino acids. Looked up from germline, CDR1 is MGHRA and CDR2 is YSYEKL. Trimming pared 2 bases from V and 1 base from J, leaving 7 bases between. The CDR3 loop is CASSQWTGTDTQYF. As DNA, the CDR3 is TGCGCCAGCAGCCAATGGACTGGCACAGATACGCAGTATTTT.

J is TRBJ2-4 and V is TRBV5-1; D gene uncertain. There are 13 residues in the CDR3. Between the trimmed V and J ends, which lost 0 bases and 8 bases, there was a span of 9 bases. Germline V gives CDR1 SGHRS, CDR2 YFSETQ. The CDR3 DNA sequence: TGCGCCAGCAGCTTGGAAGGGTTAGACATTCAGTACTTC. Translation: CASSLEGLDIQYF.

V and J are TRBV7-2 and TRBJ1-2; 9 nucleotides agree with TRBD1. The germline CDR1 and CDR2 sequences are SGHTA and FQGNSA. The J segment lost 4 bases and the V segment lost 5 bases, leaving 8 bases of the junction unmatched. This CDR3 has 15 amino acids. CDR3: CASSVPGQGFYGYTF. The CDR3, as DNA: TGTGCCAGCAGCGTCCCGGGACAGGGTTTCTATGGCTACACCTTC.

V is TRBV7-6 and J is TRBJ2-5, with 9 bases identical to TRBD2. This CDR3 is 16 amino acids long. The ends lost 3 bases at V and 3 bases at J; junction bases unmatched: 8. Germline V gene sequence: CDR1 SGHVS, CDR2 FNYEAQ. CDR3 nucleotides: TGTGCCAGCAGCTTGCTAGCGGGGAACAGGGAAGAGACCCAGTACTTC. This translates into CASSLLAGNREETQYF. The variable domain in full, completed from reference TRBV7-6 and TRBJ2-5, reads GAGVSQSPRYKVTKRGQDVALRCDPISGHVSLYWYRQALGQGPEFLTYFNYEAQQDKSGLPNDRFSAERPEGSISTLTIQRTEQRDSAMYRCASSLLAGNREETQYFGPGTRLLVL.

Many counts were recorded for this clonotype. The chain recombines TRBV7-2 with TRBJ2-5, with D unresolved. Germline V gene data show CDR1 as SGHTA and CDR2 as FQGNSA. The CDR3 is 15 amino acids. Trimming shortened V by 1 base and J by 2 bases, and 11 bases separated the two germline ends. The CDR3 reads CASSLVDTAQETQYF. CDR3 DNA: TGTGCCAGCAGCTTAGTAGACACAGCACAAGAGACCCAGTACTTC. Drawing the rest from reference TRBV7-2 and TRBJ2-5, the complete variable domain is GAGVSQSPSNKVTEKGKDVELRCDPISGHTALYWYRQSLGQGLEFLIYFQGNSAPDKSGLPSDRFSAERTGGSVSTLTIQRTQQEDSAVYLCASSLVDTAQETQYFGPGTRLLVL.

The chain links TRBV6-1 to TRBJ2-4; 7 bases line up with TRBD1. The germline V gene encodes CDR1 MNHNS and CDR2 SASEGT. Trimming removed 4 bases from V and 1 base from J; junction bases left unmatched: 4. This CDR3 has 15 amino acids. DNA of the CDR3: TGTGCCAGCAGTGGGACAGGTTTCGCCAAAAACATTCAGTACTTC. Protein sequence: CASSGTGFAKNIQYF.